The following is a TCR beta chain sequence with its context. Seattle-derived patients entered the study during active infection and were followed longitudinally. In the original processing: Reference gene primers were amplified, and this amplification served to estimate nucleated cell counts. Some clones are missing from TCRdb's copy, which holds only in-frame ones; the method was immunoSEQ multiplex PCR. The DNA was the basis for D and trimming; V, J and clone size are from that table. This table has some 100,000 clones, roughly 88% appearing once. These data belong to a study of blood T cell repertoires in COVID-19. Study context: PBMCs, B-cell-depleted T cells, or T cells were the source of the cDNA or gDNA that made up the material.

V gave up 1 base and J gave up 4 bases, with 8 bases separating them. Germline CDR1 reads SGHAT; CDR2 reads FQNNGV. The CDR3 length is 14 residues. The sample consisted of peripheral blood. The chain has TRBV11-2 and TRBJ2-1; D is possibly TRBD2 (6 bases). This receptor was taken from a man aged 45-60 years with COVID-19, enrolled during active disease. In DNA, the CDR3 is TGTGCCAGCAGCTTAGGGCGGGGTTACAATGAGCAGTTCTTC. Its translation: CASSLGRGYNEQFF.